This T cell receptor beta chain emerged from a study of blood T cells in healthy people across ages. V was clipped by 4 bases and J by 6 bases; unmatched bases: 10. This CDR3 has 15 amino acids. The V gene's germline CDR1 is LGHDT and CDR2 YNNKEL (reference sequence). Ten or more counts support this clonotype. The antigen remains undetermined. Through a sample-barcoded 5' primer and a J-beta primer mix, a second PCR was run for 7 to 11 cycles. With 12 random nucleotides, a template-switch adaptor tagged each individual cDNA molecule. TCRdb re-called the 5' RACE reads with MiXCR, one entry per CDR3 protein. The sample consists of hundreds of thousands of distinct CDR3 sequences, 25% to 35% of them appearing once. PBMCs, at least 6 million per sample, were isolated. General study findings and limits: Naive and antigen-experienced cells were not separated, limiting conclusive comparison. Observed TCR beta diversity per million T cells went down as age went up. This fall followed a roughly linear course with age.

This clonotype was sampled from an elderly woman in good health. This chain joins TRBV3-1 and TRBJ2-3, with 7 bases that match TRBD2. Material: blood. The CDR3 DNA is TGTGCCAGCAGCCCTTGGCGGGAGTTTGCGGATACGCAGTATTTT. Protein: CASSPWREFADTQYF.